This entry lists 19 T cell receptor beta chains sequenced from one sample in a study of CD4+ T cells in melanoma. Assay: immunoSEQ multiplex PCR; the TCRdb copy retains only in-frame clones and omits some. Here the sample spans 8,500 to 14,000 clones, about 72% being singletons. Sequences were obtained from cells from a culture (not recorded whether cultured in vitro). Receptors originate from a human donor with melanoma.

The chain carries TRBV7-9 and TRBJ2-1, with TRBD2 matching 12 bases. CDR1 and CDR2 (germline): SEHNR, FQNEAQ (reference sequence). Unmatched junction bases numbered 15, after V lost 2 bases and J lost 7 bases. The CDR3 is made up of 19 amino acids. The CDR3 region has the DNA TGTGCCAGCAGCTTAAAGTACACTAGCGGGGGGCCGGAACGGAATGAGCAGTTCTTC. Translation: CASSLKYTSGGPERNEQFF.

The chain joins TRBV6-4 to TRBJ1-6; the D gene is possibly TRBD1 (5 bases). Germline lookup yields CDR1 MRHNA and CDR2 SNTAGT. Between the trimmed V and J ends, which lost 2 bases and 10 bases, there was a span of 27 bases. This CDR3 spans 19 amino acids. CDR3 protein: CASSDVSKAGLILWSPLHF. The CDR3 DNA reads TGTGCCAGCAGTGACGTATCGAAGGCAGGGCTAATATTATGGTCACCCCTCCACTTT.

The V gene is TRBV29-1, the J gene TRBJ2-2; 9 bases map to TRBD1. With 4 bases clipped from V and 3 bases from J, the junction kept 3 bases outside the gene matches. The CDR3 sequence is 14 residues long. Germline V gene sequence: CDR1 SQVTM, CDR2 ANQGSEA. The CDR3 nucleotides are TGCAGCGTTGCCCGGACAGGGGACACCGGGGAGCTGTTTTTT. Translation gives CSVARTGDTGELFF.

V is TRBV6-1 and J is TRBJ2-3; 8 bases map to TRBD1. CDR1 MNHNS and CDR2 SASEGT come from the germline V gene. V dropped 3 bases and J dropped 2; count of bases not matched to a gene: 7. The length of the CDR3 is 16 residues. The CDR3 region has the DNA TGTGCCAGCAGTGATCCGGGACAGGCCAACACAGATACGCAGTATTTT. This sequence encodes CASSDPGQANTDTQYF.

The CDR3 loop is CASSEDTSGNTIYF. In DNA, the CDR3 is TGTGCCAGCAGTGAAGATACCTCTGGAAACACCATATATTTT. The chain is built from TRBV6-1 and TRBJ1-3, with D unclear. Germline lookup yields CDR1 MNHNS and CDR2 SASEGT. The germline V and J ends were trimmed by 1 base and 0 bases, with 4 bases remaining between them. The CDR3 has 14 residues.

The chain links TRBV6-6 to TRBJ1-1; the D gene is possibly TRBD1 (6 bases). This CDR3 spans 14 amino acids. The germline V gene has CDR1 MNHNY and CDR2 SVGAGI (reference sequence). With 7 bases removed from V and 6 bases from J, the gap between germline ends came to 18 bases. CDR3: CASNTQGGLSEAFF. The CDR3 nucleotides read TGTGCCAGCAATACACAGGGAGGCTTATCTGAAGCTTTCTTT.

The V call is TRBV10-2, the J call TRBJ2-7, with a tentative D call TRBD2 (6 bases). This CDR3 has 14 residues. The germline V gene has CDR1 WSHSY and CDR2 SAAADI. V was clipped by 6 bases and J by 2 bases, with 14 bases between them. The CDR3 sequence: CASSAGLPAYEQYF. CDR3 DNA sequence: TGCGCCAGCAGCGCGGGACTCCCCGCCTACGAGCAGTACTTC.

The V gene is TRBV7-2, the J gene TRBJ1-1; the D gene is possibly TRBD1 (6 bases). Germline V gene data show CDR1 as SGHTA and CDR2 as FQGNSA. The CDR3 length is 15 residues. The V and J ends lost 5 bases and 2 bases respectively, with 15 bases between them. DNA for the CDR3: TGTGCCAGCAGCATTAACAGGGTTCGAAACACTGAAGCTTTCTTT. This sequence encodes CASSINRVRNTEAFF.

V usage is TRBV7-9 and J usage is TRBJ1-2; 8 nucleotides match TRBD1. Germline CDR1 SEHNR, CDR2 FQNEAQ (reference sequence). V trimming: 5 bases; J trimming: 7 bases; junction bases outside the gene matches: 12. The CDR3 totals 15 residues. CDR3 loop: CASSRDLRGRGGYTF. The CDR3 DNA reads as TGTGCCAGCAGCCGCGATCTCAGGGGGCGCGGTGGCTACACCTTC.

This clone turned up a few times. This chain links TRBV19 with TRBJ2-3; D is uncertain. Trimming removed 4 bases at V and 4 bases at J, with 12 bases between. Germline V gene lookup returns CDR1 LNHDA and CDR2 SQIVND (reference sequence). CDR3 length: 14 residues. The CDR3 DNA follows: TGTGCCAGTAGTACGAGCATAGCCTCAGATACGCAGTATTTT. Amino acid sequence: CASSTSIASDTQYF.

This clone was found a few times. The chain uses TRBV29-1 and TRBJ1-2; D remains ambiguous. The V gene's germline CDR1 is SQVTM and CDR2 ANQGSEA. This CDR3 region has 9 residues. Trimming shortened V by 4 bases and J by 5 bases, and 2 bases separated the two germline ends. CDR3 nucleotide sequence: TGCAGCGTTGGGTATGGCTACACCTTC. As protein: CSVGYGYTF.

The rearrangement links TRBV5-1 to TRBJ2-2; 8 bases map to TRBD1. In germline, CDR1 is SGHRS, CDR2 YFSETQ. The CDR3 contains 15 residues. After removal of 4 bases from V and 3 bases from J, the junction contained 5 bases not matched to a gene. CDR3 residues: CASSATGGHTGELFF. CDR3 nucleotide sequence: TGCGCCAGCAGCGCAACAGGGGGGCACACCGGGGAGCTGTTTTTT.

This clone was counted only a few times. The CDR3 spells CASGDPAGNQPQHF. The CDR3 DNA reads as TGTGCCAGCGGAGATCCGGCGGGAAATCAGCCCCAGCATTTT. The gene calls are TRBV28 and TRBJ1-5; D gene uncertain. Germline CDR1 reads MDHEN; CDR2 reads SYDVKM. The CDR3 loop spans 14 amino acids. The ends were cut back, 8 bases at V and 4 bases at J, with 15 bases in the middle.

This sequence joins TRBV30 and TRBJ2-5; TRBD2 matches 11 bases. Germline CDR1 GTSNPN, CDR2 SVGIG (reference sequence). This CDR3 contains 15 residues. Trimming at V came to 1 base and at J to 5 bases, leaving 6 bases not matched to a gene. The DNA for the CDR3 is TGTGCCTGGAGTGGAATGACTAGCGGGGCGGAGACCCAGTACTTC. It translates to CAWSGMTSGAETQYF.

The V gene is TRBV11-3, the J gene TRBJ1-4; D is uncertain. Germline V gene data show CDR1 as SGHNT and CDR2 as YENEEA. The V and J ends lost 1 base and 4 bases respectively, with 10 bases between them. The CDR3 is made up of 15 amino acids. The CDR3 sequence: CASSLVARSNEKLFF. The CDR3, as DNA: TGTGCCAGCAGCTTAGTAGCCAGGAGTAATGAAAAACTGTTTTTT.

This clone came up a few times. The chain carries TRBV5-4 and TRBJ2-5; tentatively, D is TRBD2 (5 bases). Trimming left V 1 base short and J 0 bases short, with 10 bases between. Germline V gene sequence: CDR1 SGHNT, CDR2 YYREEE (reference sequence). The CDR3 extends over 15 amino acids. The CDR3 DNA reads TGTGCCAGCAGCTTGCGAAGGACTTACCAAGAGACCCAGTACTTC. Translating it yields CASSLRRTYQETQYF.

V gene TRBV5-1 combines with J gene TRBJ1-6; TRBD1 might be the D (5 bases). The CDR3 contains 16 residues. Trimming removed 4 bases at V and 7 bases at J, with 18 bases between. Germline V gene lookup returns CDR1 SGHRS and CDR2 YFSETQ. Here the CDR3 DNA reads TGCGCCAGCAGCAATTTTCGGGAGGGGATGAATTCACCCCTCCACTTT. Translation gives CASSNFREGMNSPLHF.

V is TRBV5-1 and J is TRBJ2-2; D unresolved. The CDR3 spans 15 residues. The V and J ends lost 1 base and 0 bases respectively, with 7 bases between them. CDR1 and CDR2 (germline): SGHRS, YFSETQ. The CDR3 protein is CASSLTAANTGELFF. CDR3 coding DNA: TGCGCCAGCAGCTTGACAGCCGCGAACACCGGGGAGCTGTTTTTT.

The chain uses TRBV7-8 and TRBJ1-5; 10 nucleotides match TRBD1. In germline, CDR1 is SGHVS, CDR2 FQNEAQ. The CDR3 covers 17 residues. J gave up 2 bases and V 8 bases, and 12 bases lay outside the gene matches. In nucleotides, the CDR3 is TGTGCCAGCTCCCCGGGACAGGGGTTGAGGGGCAATCAGCCCCAGCATTTT. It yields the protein CASSPGQGLRGNQPQHF.